This entry lists 32 T cell receptor beta chains sequenced from one sample in a study of T cell changes during pregnancy in multiple sclerosis. Profiling relied on immunoSEQ multiplex PCR, and the TCRdb table lists in-frame clones only, not all of them. This table has about 59,000 clones, approximately 94% appearing once. The starting material was CD8+ T cells from peripheral blood mononuclear cells, obtained after pregnancy. These receptors came from a female donor with multiple sclerosis, enrolled in a pregnancy study.

The chain joins TRBV20-1 to TRBJ1-2; D is perhaps TRBD1 (6 bases). The ends were cut back, 6 bases at V and 7 bases at J, with 12 bases in the middle. Germline-derived CDR1 and CDR2 are DFQATT and SNEGSKA (reference sequence). The CDR3 extends over 11 amino acids. The CDR3 here is CSAIPGVGYTF. The CDR3 bases are TGCAGTGCCATTCCAGGGGTTGGCTACACCTTC.

The chain employs TRBV2 and TRBJ2-3; tentatively, D is TRBD1 (6 bases). The V end lost 10 bases, the J end lost 6 bases, and 23 bases lay between the germline ends. Germline lookup yields CDR1 SNHLY and CDR2 FYNNEI. The CDR3 length is 15 residues. The chain's CDR3 is CATVLGGQRKDTQYF. The CDR3 bases are TGTGCCACCGTACTAGGGGGTCAAAGGAAGGATACGCAGTATTTT.

This clone was seen only once. The chain combines TRBV10-2 with TRBJ2-7, with D maybe TRBD1 (6 bases). The CDR3 is made up of 13 amino acids. V dropped 7 bases and J dropped 2 bases, with 12 bases sitting between them. Looked up from germline, CDR1 is WSHSY and CDR2 is SAAADI. The CDR3 sequence is CASTKGDTYEQYF. DNA of the CDR3: TGCGCCAGCACCAAGGGGGACACCTACGAGCAGTACTTC.

In its sample, this clone was seen once. The J gene is TRBJ2-7, the V gene TRBV9; D might be TRBD1 (6 bases). Germline CDR1 and CDR2: SGDLS and YYNGEE. The CDR3 runs to 14 residues. Trimming shortened V by 4 bases and J by 2 bases, and 13 bases separated the two germline ends. The CDR3 spells CASSLGQRTYEQYF. The CDR3 DNA follows: TGTGCCAGCAGCCTCGGACAGCGTACCTACGAGCAGTACTTC.

The chain links TRBV6-1 to TRBJ1-5; no clear D. The CDR3 covers 14 residues. Germline CDR1 is MNHNS and CDR2 is SASEGT. The ends were cut back, 1 base at V and 5 bases at J, with 9 bases in the middle. CDR3 nucleotides: TGTGCCAGCAGTGAAGGACCGGGGTATCAGCCCCAGCATTTT. Translated: CASSEGPGYQPQHF.

The chain couples TRBV6-1 to TRBJ2-1; D perhaps matches TRBD1 (6 bases). There are 14 residues in the CDR3. The ends were cut back, 3 bases at V and 0 bases at J, with 6 bases in the middle. Germline assignment: CDR1 MNHNS and CDR2 SASEGT. Here the CDR3 reads CASSEDSSYNEQFF. The CDR3 nucleotides read TGTGCCAGCAGTGAGGACAGCTCCTACAATGAGCAGTTCTTC.

The genes are TRBV7-9 and TRBJ2-1; D perhaps matches TRBD1 (6 bases). The CDR3 length is 12 residues. Germline values: CDR1 SEHNR, CDR2 FQNEAQ (reference sequence). The V end lost 6 bases, the J end lost 9 bases, and 12 bases lay between the germline ends. The CDR3 sequence: CASRPQGIEQFF. DNA of the CDR3: TGTGCCAGCAGACCACAGGGCATTGAGCAGTTCTTC. Full variable domain (remainder filled in from reference TRBV7-9 and TRBJ2-1): DTGVSQNPRHKITKRGQNVTFRCDPISEHNRLYWYRQTLGQGPEFLTYFQNEAQLEKSRLLSDRFSAERPKGSFSTLEIQRTEQGDSAMYLCASRPQGIEQFFGPGTRLTVL.

The chain has TRBV4-1 and TRBJ1-1; D is perhaps TRBD1 (5 bases). Trimming stripped 3 bases from V and 0 bases from J, with 8 bases between. Germline values: CDR1 MGHRA, CDR2 YSYEKL. This CDR3 region has 14 residues. CDR3 region: CASSQGPMNTEAFF. CDR3 sequence (DNA): TGCGCCAGCAGCCAGGGGCCAATGAACACTGAAGCTTTCTTT.

This clone has more than one count but fewer than ten. This chain joins TRBV4-1 and TRBJ1-1, with TRBD1 as a possible D gene (5 bases). The V gene's germline CDR1 is MGHRA and CDR2 YSYEKL. The V and J ends lost 0 bases and 11 bases respectively, with 16 bases between them. This CDR3 comprises 14 residues. The CDR3 region has the DNA TGCGCCAGCAGCCAAGATGGAAGGCCGGGGGAGGCTTTCTTT. Protein sequence: CASSQDGRPGEAFF.

This clone was found once. The chain recombines TRBV27 with TRBJ1-2; D is undetermined. This CDR3 spans 15 amino acids. Germline loops: CDR1 MNHEY, CDR2 SMNVEV (reference sequence). Trimming took off 3 bases at V and 3 bases at J, with 14 bases between the two ends. Written as DNA, the CDR3 is TGTGCCAGCAGTTTGAGTGGCGCGGGGTACTATGGCTACACCTTC. Amino acid sequence: CASSLSGAGYYGYTF.

This chain connects TRBV10-1 to TRBJ2-3; 14 positions match TRBD2. The germline CDR1 and CDR2 sequences are WNHNN and SYGVQD (reference sequence). V dropped 8 bases and J dropped 8; count of bases not matched to a gene: 6. The CDR3 has 14 residues. CDR3 sequence (DNA): TGCGCCAGCGTTGGGACTAGCGGGAGCACTACGCAGTATTTT. This codes for CASVGTSGSTTQYF.

This clone was picked up a small number of times. V gene TRBV19 combines with J gene TRBJ1-1; possible D gene TRBD1, 5 bases. Germline CDR1 reads LNHDA; CDR2 reads SQIVND (reference sequence). CDR3 length: 11 residues. The V end lost 3 bases, the J end lost 8 bases, and 7 bases lay between the germline ends. The CDR3 is CASSIAGEAFF. DNA for the CDR3: TGTGCCAGTAGTATTGCAGGGGAAGCTTTCTTT.

The chain links TRBV6-1 to TRBJ2-5; maybe TRBD1 (5 bases). Looked up from germline, CDR1 is MNHNS and CDR2 is SASEGT. V lost 3 bases and J 4 bases, leaving 18 bases between the germline ends. The CDR3 loop spans 16 amino acids. CDR3 residues: CASSDGGRVVRETQYF. The CDR3 DNA is TGTGCCAGCAGTGACGGCGGCAGGGTGGTGCGAGAGACCCAGTACTTC.

This clone was recorded only once. This rearrangement joins TRBV11-2 to TRBJ2-7, with 9 bases that match TRBD2. The ends lost 6 bases at V and 3 bases at J; junction bases unmatched: 9. From germline, CDR1 is SGHAT and CDR2 FQNNGV. This CDR3 contains 15 residues. CDR3 in DNA: TGTGCCAGCAGTACTCTAGCGGGAAACGACTACGAGCAGTACTTC. Translating gives CASSTLAGNDYEQYF.

The chain uses TRBV7-9 and TRBJ2-7; D gene ambiguous. CDR3 length equals 12 residues. V was clipped by 6 bases and J by 3 bases, with 9 bases between them. Germline V gene lookup returns CDR1 SEHNR and CDR2 FQNEAQ (reference sequence). Here the CDR3 DNA reads TGTGCCAGCAGGGGCCCAGACTACGAGCAGTACTTC. This encodes CASRGPDYEQYF.

V gene TRBV5-4 combines with J gene TRBJ2-5; 9 nucleotides line up with TRBD2. The CDR3 loop spans 14 amino acids. Germline V CDR1 and CDR2: SGHNT, YYREEE (reference sequence). V lost 0 bases and J lost 5; bases outside the gene matches: 2. The CDR3: CASSLVAGAETQYF. In DNA form, the CDR3 reads TGTGCCAGCAGCTTGGTAGCGGGAGCCGAGACCCAGTACTTC.

This clone occurred once. The V gene is TRBV27, the J gene TRBJ1-1, with TRBD1 as a possible D gene (5 bases). V was shortened by 0 bases and J by 0 bases, with 8 bases between the two germline ends. Germline CDR1 MNHEY, CDR2 SMNVEV (reference sequence). The CDR3 contains 15 residues. The DNA of the CDR3 is TGTGCCAGCAGTTTATCGGCGGGGCTGAACACTGAAGCTTTCTTT. It is translated as CASSLSAGLNTEAFF.

This sequence joins TRBV29-1 and TRBJ2-3, with D uncertain. The CDR3 spans 13 residues. The V end was cut by 3 bases, the J end by 1 base, with 8 bases between. Germline V gene data show CDR1 as SQVTM and CDR2 as ANQGSEA. DNA of the CDR3: TGCAGCGTTGATAGCAGTGGCACAGATACGCAGTATTTT. It is translated as CSVDSSGTDTQYF.

The chain couples TRBV27 to TRBJ2-1; a possible D gene is TRBD2 (5 bases). The length of the CDR3 is 15 residues. The V gene lost 2 bases and the J gene lost 2 bases, with 10 bases spanning the gap. Germline CDR1 reads MNHEY; CDR2 reads SMNVEV (reference sequence). CDR3 bases: TGTGCCAGCAGTTTAGGTGGGAGACCCTACAATGAGCAGTTCTTC. Its translation: CASSLGGRPYNEQFF.

The chain combines TRBV27 with TRBJ2-3, with D possibly matching TRBD2 (6 bases). V was clipped by 3 bases and J by 2 bases, with 9 bases between them. The CDR3 length is 14 residues. Germline V gene sequence: CDR1 MNHEY, CDR2 SMNVEV (reference sequence). The DNA of the CDR3 is TGTGCCAGCAGTTTTAGCGGATTCACAGATACGCAGTATTTT. It codes for CASSFSGFTDTQYF.

This clone was seen only once. V usage is TRBV4-3 and J usage is TRBJ2-1, with 10 bases lining up with TRBD1. Unmatched junction bases numbered 12, after V lost 1 base and J lost 6 bases. This CDR3 is built from 18 residues. Germline CDR1 reads LGHNA; CDR2 reads YSLEER. In DNA form, the CDR3 reads TGCGCCAGCAGCCAAGCCGCTGGGGGACAGGGGAGTGGCAATGAGCAGTTCTTC. Translated: CASSQAAGGQGSGNEQFF.

V is TRBV6-5 and J is TRBJ2-1; 13 bases match TRBD2. Germline V gives CDR1 MNHEY, CDR2 SVGAGI. The CDR3 has 15 residues. The trim removed 4 bases at V and 5 bases at J, leaving 2 bases unmatched. CDR3 coding DNA: TGTGCCAGCAGTTTACTAGCGGGAGGGCACAATGAGCAGTTCTTC. Translation gives CASSLLAGGHNEQFF.

The chain is built from TRBV5-1 and TRBJ2-7, with 10 nucleotides matching TRBD2. Trimming at V came to 0 bases and at J to 4 bases, leaving 4 bases not matched to a gene. Germline V CDR1 and CDR2: SGHRS, YFSETQ. The CDR3 loop spans 15 amino acids. CDR3 DNA: TGCGCCAGCAGCTTGGGTGCTAGCGGGAGTTACGAGCAGTACTTC. This sequence encodes CASSLGASGSYEQYF.

The chain recombines TRBV10-2 with TRBJ2-1, with D perhaps TRBD2 (6 bases). Per germline, CDR1 WSHSY and CDR2 SAAADI. V lost 3 bases to trimming and J lost 7 bases, with 10 bases between them. The CDR3 is 13 residues long. CDR3 in DNA: TGCGCCAGCAGTGAACTAGCTCGGAATGAGCAGTTCTTC. Translating it yields CASSELARNEQFF.

The chain carries TRBV5-1 and TRBJ1-2, with TRBD1 matching over 8 bases. The CDR3 extends over 14 amino acids. CDR1 is SGHRS, CDR2 YFSETQ, per germline. V trimming: 4 bases; J trimming: 7 bases; junction bases outside the gene matches: 9. DNA of the CDR3: TGCGCCAGCAGCGAAAGGACAGGGCTGCCTGGCTACACCTTC. This codes for CASSERTGLPGYTF.

The chain employs TRBV27 and TRBJ2-1, with a weak D call TRBD2 (6 bases). This CDR3 comprises 13 residues. Trimming took 3 bases from V and 5 from J, leaving 8 bases between them. CDR1 is MNHEY, CDR2 SMNVEV, per germline (reference sequence). The CDR3 DNA sequence: TGTGCCAGCAGTTTGTGGACTAACAATGAGCAGTTCTTC. It translates to CASSLWTNNEQFF.

The sample holds a few counts of this clone. The rearrangement links TRBV6-4 to TRBJ2-6; D gene unclear. Between the trimmed V and J ends, which lost 0 bases and 0 bases, there was a span of 3 bases. Germline-derived CDR1 and CDR2 are MRHNA and SNTAGT. There are 15 residues in the CDR3. Here the CDR3 DNA reads TGTGCCAGCAGTGACTCACACTCTGGGGCCAACGTCCTGACTTTC. Its translation: CASSDSHSGANVLTF.

The genes are TRBV11-2 and TRBJ1-2, with D perhaps TRBD1 (6 bases). The CDR3 has 14 amino acids. The V gene's germline CDR1 is SGHAT and CDR2 FQNNGV. With 3 bases removed from V and 3 bases from J, the gap between germline ends came to 11 bases. The CDR3 here is CASSFGGLYYGYTF. In DNA form, the CDR3 reads TGTGCCAGCAGCTTCGGGGGGCTTTACTATGGCTACACCTTC. Combining the CDR3 with reference TRBV11-2 and TRBJ1-2 gives the whole variable domain EAGVAQSPRYKIIEKRQSVAFWCNPISGHATLYWYQQILGQGPKLLIQFQNNGVVDDSQLPKDRFSAERLKGVDSTLKIQPAKLEDSAVYLCASSFGGLYYGYTFGSGTRLTVV.

This chain joins TRBV28 and TRBJ1-2; D might be TRBD1 (5 bases). Trimming shortened V by 9 bases and J by 6 bases, and 26 bases separated the two germline ends. CDR3 size: 16 residues. Germline CDR1 and CDR2: MDHEN and SYDVKM. The CDR3 bases are TGTGCCAGTTTGAAGTTCAGGGTCCAAGGAGAAGATGGCTACACCTTC. Translation gives CASLKFRVQGEDGYTF.

Only one count was recorded for this clone. This chain joins TRBV5-1 and TRBJ2-2; D might be TRBD2 (6 bases). This CDR3 comprises 15 residues. The germline V gene encodes CDR1 SGHRS and CDR2 YFSETQ. V dropped 1 base and J dropped 7 bases, with 14 bases sitting between them. The CDR3 loop is CASSLNSGAGGELFF. As DNA, the CDR3 is TGCGCCAGCAGCTTGAATTCGGGAGCCGGCGGGGAGCTGTTTTTT. Using reference TRBV5-1 and TRBJ2-2 for the parts outside the CDR3, the full variable domain is KAGVTQTPRYLIKTRGQQVTLSCSPISGHRSVSWYQQTPGQGLQFLFEYFSETQRNKGNFPGRFSGRQFSNSRSEMNVSTLELGDSALYLCASSLNSGAGGELFFGEGSRLTVL.

This clone was counted a single time. The rearrangement joins TRBV19 to TRBJ2-4; D possibly corresponds to TRBD2 (6 bases). CDR3 length: 15 residues. V was pared by 6 bases and J by 4 bases, with 16 bases between. Germline lookup yields CDR1 LNHDA and CDR2 SQIVND (reference sequence). The CDR3 coding sequence is TGTGCCAGTAGGGAACCCCGGGACTCTAAAAACATTCAGTACTTC. Protein product: CASREPRDSKNIQYF.

The chain is built from TRBV5-6 and TRBJ2-3; 9 bases map to TRBD1. Losses at the gene ends were 2 bases for V and 0 bases for J; bases not matched to a gene: 4. This CDR3 has 16 residues. CDR1 is SGHDT, CDR2 YYEEEE, per germline. The CDR3 region is CASSFGTGSSTDTQYF. The CDR3 bases are TGTGCCAGCAGCTTCGGGACAGGGAGTAGCACAGATACGCAGTATTTT. Together with reference TRBV5-6 and TRBJ2-3, the CDR3 gives the full variable domain: DAGVTQSPTHLIKTRGQQVTLRCSPKSGHDTVSWYQQALGQGPQFIFQYYEEEERQRGNFPDRFSGHQFPNYSSELNVNALLLGDSALYLCASSFGTGSSTDTQYFGPGTRLTVL.